The 14 T cell receptor beta chains below were found in one sample sequenced in a study of beta chain features in type 1 diabetes. What was sequenced were expressed TCRB transcripts, since all of the isolated RNA had been reverse transcribed. The assay was immunoSEQ multiplex PCR, and TCRdb's table has in-frame clones only and misses some. The data show about 410,000 clones, about 15% seen once. Sequences were obtained from naive CD4+ T cells from blood. These receptors all come from a man aged 30-40 years in good health.

The CDR3, as DNA: TGCGCCAGCAGCCAACCCCAGTCGGATACGCAGTATTTT. It specifies CASSQPQSDTQYF. V and J are TRBV4-1 and TRBJ2-3; the D is unclear. CDR3 length: 13 residues. CDR1 and CDR2 (germline): MGHRA, YSYEKL. V was cut by 2 bases and J by 6 bases, with 9 bases left in between.

The chain links TRBV7-2 to TRBJ2-5; D uncertain. The CDR3 runs to 12 residues. Trimming shortened V by 4 bases and J by 2 bases, and 5 bases separated the two germline ends. Germline CDR1 SGHTA, CDR2 FQGNSA. CDR3 sequence: CASSYFQETQYF. CDR3 nucleotides: TGTGCCAGCAGCTATTTTCAAGAGACCCAGTACTTC. The complete variable domain, with remaining parts taken from reference TRBV7-2 and TRBJ2-5, reads GAGVSQSPSNKVTEKGKDVELRCDPISGHTALYWYRQSLGQGLEFLIYFQGNSAPDKSGLPSDRFSAERTGGSVSTLTIQRTQQEDSAVYLCASSYFQETQYFGPGTRLLVL.

This chain uses TRBV6-1 with TRBJ2-3, with D perhaps matching TRBD1 (5 bases). V was cut by 5 bases and J by 0 bases, with 12 bases left in between. CDR3 length: 15 amino acids. Germline V gene lookup returns CDR1 MNHNS and CDR2 SASEGT. The CDR3: CASSTQEISTDTQYF. CDR3 DNA sequence: TGTGCCAGCAGTACACAGGAGATTAGCACAGATACGCAGTATTTT.

The chain couples TRBV9 to TRBJ1-6; TRBD1 might be the D (5 bases). The CDR3 contains 16 residues. Trimming left V 2 bases short and J 7 bases short, with 16 bases between. From germline, CDR1 is SGDLS and CDR2 YYNGEE. As DNA, the CDR3 is TGTGCCAGCAGCGTTTCGTCCAGGGCCCAAAATTCACCCCTCCACTTT. Translation: CASSVSSRAQNSPLHF.

The sample holds a few counts of this clone. The chain links TRBV7-9 to TRBJ1-2; D is uncertain. Germline CDR1 reads SEHNR; CDR2 reads FQNEAQ (reference sequence). The CDR3 is 14 amino acids. V lost 4 bases, J lost 0 bases, and 9 bases lay in between. The CDR3 loop is CASSSRDANYGYTF. The CDR3 DNA sequence: TGTGCCAGCAGCTCCCGCGACGCTAACTATGGCTACACCTTC.

This clone was seen more than once but under ten times. Other DNA sequences within the sample encode an identical CDR3. The CDR3 here is CASSLGRTSTDTQYF. The CDR3, as DNA: TGTGCCAGCAGCTTAGGACGGACTAGCACAGATACGCAGTATTTT. The chain uses TRBV7-9 and TRBJ2-3; tentative D call: TRBD2 (5 bases). CDR3 length equals 15 residues. V was trimmed by 1 base and J by 0 bases, leaving 8 bases between them. The germline V gene encodes CDR1 SEHNR and CDR2 FQNEAQ (reference sequence).

This chain uses TRBV30 with TRBJ2-7; 9 bases agree with TRBD1. The germline V gene encodes CDR1 GTSNPN and CDR2 SVGIG (reference sequence). The CDR3 extends over 11 amino acids. Losses at the gene ends were 5 bases for V and 12 bases for J; bases not matched to a gene: 8. The CDR3 sequence: CAWDRDRDLYV. The CDR3 nucleotides read TGTGCCTGGGACCGGGACAGGGATCTGTACGTC.

This clone turned up a few times. The chain links TRBV7-8 to TRBJ2-3; D is unresolved. V gave up 6 bases and J gave up 6 bases, with 13 bases separating them. The CDR3 runs to 13 residues. Germline CDR1 and CDR2: SGHVS and FQNEAQ. CDR3 amino acids: CASRVRSADTQYF. CDR3 DNA: TGTGCCAGCAGGGTGCGATCGGCGGATACGCAGTATTTT.

The rearrangement uses TRBV7-6 and TRBJ1-1; D remains unclear. The germline V and J ends were trimmed by 2 bases and 0 bases, with 13 bases remaining between them. CDR1 is SGHVS and CDR2 is FNYEAQ in the germline V gene. The CDR3 runs 16 residues. CDR3 in amino acids: CASSLWVPRLNTEAFF. The CDR3 nucleotides read TGTGCCAGCAGCTTATGGGTCCCCAGACTGAACACTGAAGCTTTCTTT.

This CDR3 reads CASSLARQGLHGYTF. CDR3 DNA: TGTGCCAGCAGTTTAGCCCGACAGGGGCTTCACGGCTACACCTTC. V usage is TRBV28 and J usage is TRBJ1-2; 8 nucleotides agree with TRBD1. From germline, CDR1 is MDHEN and CDR2 SYDVKM. The CDR3 is 15 amino acids. Trimming at V came to 2 bases and at J to 8 bases, leaving 10 bases not matched to a gene.

CDR3 region: CSVEASRFYNEQFF. DNA for the CDR3: TGCAGCGTTGAAGCCAGTCGCTTTTACAATGAGCAGTTCTTC. V usage is TRBV29-1 and J usage is TRBJ2-1; D is unclear. Germline assignment: CDR1 SQVTM and CDR2 ANQGSEA. V was cut by 1 base and J by 4 bases, with 11 bases left in between. This CDR3 contains 14 residues.

The sample holds a few counts of this clone. The chain has TRBV10-3 and TRBJ2-2; TRBD1 is a possible D gene (6 bases). Germline V CDR1 and CDR2: ENHRY, SYGVKD. This CDR3 is 13 amino acids long. V dropped 11 bases and J dropped 7 bases, with 17 bases sitting between them. CDR3 in DNA: TGTGCCCTCGGGACACCCGTTGGCGGGGAGCTGTTTTTT. Its protein is CALGTPVGGELFF.

CDR3 in DNA: TGCGCCAGCAGCCTTATACGGGGACAGGGGCGCTACGAGCAGTACTTC. Residues: CASSLIRGQGRYEQYF. The chain uses TRBV5-1 and TRBJ2-7; 10 positions agree with TRBD1. V shed 4 bases, J shed 3 bases, and the junction held 10 bases outside the gene matches. The CDR3 covers 16 residues. Per the germline V gene, CDR1 is SGHRS and CDR2 is YFSETQ.

This clone was picked up a small number of times. The chain is built from TRBV27 and TRBJ2-2; D unresolved. Trimming left V 4 bases short and J 6 bases short, with 12 bases between. This CDR3 is built from 14 residues. Per the germline V gene, CDR1 is MNHEY and CDR2 is SMNVEV (reference sequence). DNA for the CDR3: TGTGCCAGCAGTTCCCGACCCATCCCCGGGGAGCTGTTTTTT. Its protein is CASSSRPIPGELFF.